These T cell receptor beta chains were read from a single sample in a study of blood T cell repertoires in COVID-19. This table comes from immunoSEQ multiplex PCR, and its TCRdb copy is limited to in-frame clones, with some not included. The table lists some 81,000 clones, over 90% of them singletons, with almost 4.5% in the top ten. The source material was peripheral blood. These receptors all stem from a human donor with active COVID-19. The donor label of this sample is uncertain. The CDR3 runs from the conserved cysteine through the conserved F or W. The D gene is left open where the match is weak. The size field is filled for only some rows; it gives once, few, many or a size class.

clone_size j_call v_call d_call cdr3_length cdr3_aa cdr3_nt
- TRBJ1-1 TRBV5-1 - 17 CASSLGQGIIFDTEAFF TGCGCCAGCAGCTTGGGGCAGGGTATAATTTTTGACACTGAAGCTTTCTTT
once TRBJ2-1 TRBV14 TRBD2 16 CASSQGVRLGRDEQFF TGTGCCAGCAGCCAAGGAGTTCGTCTGGGGAGGGACGAGCAGTTCTTC
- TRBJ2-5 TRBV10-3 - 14 CAISLRPGEETQYF TGTGCCATCTCTTTGAGGCCGGGAGAAGAGACCCAGTACTTC
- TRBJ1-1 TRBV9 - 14 CASSVATGSTEAFF TGTGCCAGCAGCGTAGCTACAGGGTCCACTGAAGCTTTCTTT
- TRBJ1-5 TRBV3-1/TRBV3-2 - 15 CASSQDSGGGQPQHF TGTGCCAGCAGCCAAGATTCCGGGGGGGGCCAGCCCCAGCATTTT
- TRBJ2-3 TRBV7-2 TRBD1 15 CASSPTGGDADTQYF TGTGCCAGCAGCCCCACAGGGGGCGACGCAGATACGCAGTATTTT
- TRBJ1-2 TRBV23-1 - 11 CARGGPEGYTF TGCGCCAGGGGAGGGCCAGAGGGCTACACCTTC
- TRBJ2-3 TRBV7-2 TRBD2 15 CASRPGTSTFPTQYF TGTGCCAGCAGACCCGGGACTAGCACGTTCCCCACGCAGTATTTT
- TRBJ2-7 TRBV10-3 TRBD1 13 CAITGTGDYEQYF TGTGCCATCACCGGGACAGGGGACTACGAGCAGTACTTC
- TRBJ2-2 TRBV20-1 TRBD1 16 CSASGQGAENTGELFF TGCAGTGCTAGTGGGCAGGGGGCAGAAAACACCGGGGAGCTGTTTTTT
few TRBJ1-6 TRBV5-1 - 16 CASSPRQDGPGSPLHF TGCGCCAGCAGCCCCCGACAGGATGGACCGGGGTCACCCCTCCACTTT
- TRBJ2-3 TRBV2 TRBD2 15 CASRGLAGVFDTQYF TGTGCCAGCAGGGGACTAGCGGGAGTTTTTGATACGCAGTATTTT
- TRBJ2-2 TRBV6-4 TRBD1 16 CASSRTGGANTGELFF TGTGCCAGCAGTCGGACAGGGGGCGCGAACACCGGGGAGCTGTTTTTT
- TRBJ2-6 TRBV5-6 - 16 CASSLGGLSGANVLTF TGTGCCAGCAGCTTGGGAGGACTCTCTGGGGCCAACGTCCTGACTTTC
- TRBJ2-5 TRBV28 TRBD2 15 CASSLRTSGTETQYF TGTGCCAGCAGTCTCAGGACTAGCGGGACAGAGACCCAGTACTTC
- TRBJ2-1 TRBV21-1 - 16 CASSKVRRRVYNEQFF TGTGCCAGCAGCAAGGTCAGGAGGAGGGTCTACAATGAGCAGTTCTTC
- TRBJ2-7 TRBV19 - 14 CASSIGTATYEQYF TGTGCCAGTAGTATAGGGACAGCCACCTACGAGCAGTACTTC
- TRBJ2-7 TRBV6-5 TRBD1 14 CATGNRGSSYEQYF TGTGCCACGGGGAACAGGGGATCCTCCTACGAGCAGTACTTC
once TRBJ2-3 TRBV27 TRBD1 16 CASTTRLTGGSDTQYF TGTGCCAGCACCACCAGATTGACAGGGGGCTCAGATACGCAGTATTTT
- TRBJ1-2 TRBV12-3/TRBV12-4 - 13 CASSFELNYGYTF TGTGCCAGCAGTTTCGAACTAAACTATGGCTACACCTTC
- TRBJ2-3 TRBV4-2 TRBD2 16 CASSLTSGPSTDTQYF TGTGCCAGCAGCTTAACTAGCGGGCCTAGCACAGATACGCAGTATTTT
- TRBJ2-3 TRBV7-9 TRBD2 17 CASSLVLAGAPTDTQYF TGTGCCAGCAGCTTAGTCCTAGCGGGGGCCCCCACAGATACGCAGTATTTT
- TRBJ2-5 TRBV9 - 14 CASSEGGGPETQYF TGTGCCAGCAGCGAGGGGGGGGGCCCGGAGACCCAGTACTTC
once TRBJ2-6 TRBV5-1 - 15 CASSFDGTGANVLTF TGCGCCAGCAGCTTTGACGGGACTGGGGCCAACGTCCTGACTTTC
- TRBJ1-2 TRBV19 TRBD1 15 CASSTRDRGVYGYTF TGTGCCAGTAGTACCCGGGACAGGGGTGTCTATGGCTACACCTTC
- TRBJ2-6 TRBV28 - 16 CASSSGLTSGANVLTF TGTGCCAGCAGTTCGGGACTCACCTCTGGGGCCAACGTCCTGACTTTC
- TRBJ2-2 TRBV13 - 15 CASSLYTEGAGELFF TGTGCCAGCAGCTTATATACAGAGGGTGCCGGGGAGCTGTTTTTT
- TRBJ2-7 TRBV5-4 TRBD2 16 CASSTVRGGAGYEQYF TGTGCCAGCAGCACCGTTCGCGGGGGAGCCGGATACGAGCAGTACTTC
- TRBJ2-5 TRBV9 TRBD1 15 CASSVEGQGAGTQYF TGTGCCAGCAGCGTAGAAGGACAGGGGGCTGGGACCCAGTACTTC
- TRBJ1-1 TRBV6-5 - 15 CASSYSRVLNTEAFF TGTGCCAGCAGTTACTCACGGGTCTTGAACACTGAAGCTTTCTTT
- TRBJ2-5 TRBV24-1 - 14 CATSDTDRKETQYF TGTGCCACCAGTGATACTGACAGGAAAGAGACCCAGTACTTC
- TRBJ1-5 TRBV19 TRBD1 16 CASFGRQGYSNQPQHF TGTGCCAGTTTCGGGAGACAGGGCTATAGCAATCAGCCCCAGCATTTT
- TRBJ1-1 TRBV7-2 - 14 CASRGGGKNTEAFF TGTGCCAGTAGAGGAGGAGGGAAGAACACTGAAGCTTTCTTT
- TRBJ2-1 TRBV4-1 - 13 CASSQDGSAEQFF TGCGCCAGCAGCCAAGACGGGAGCGCTGAGCAGTTCTTC
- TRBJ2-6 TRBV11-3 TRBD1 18 CASSSRTGKAPGANVLTF TGTGCCAGCAGCTCCCGGACAGGGAAGGCTCCTGGGGCCAACGTCCTGACTTTC
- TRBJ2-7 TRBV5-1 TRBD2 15 CASSSVAGPSYEQYF TGCGCCAGCAGCTCCGTAGCGGGTCCATCCTACGAGCAGTACTTC
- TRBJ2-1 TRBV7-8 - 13 CARARAVHNEQFF TGTGCCAGAGCCAGGGCCGTCCACAATGAGCAGTTCTTC